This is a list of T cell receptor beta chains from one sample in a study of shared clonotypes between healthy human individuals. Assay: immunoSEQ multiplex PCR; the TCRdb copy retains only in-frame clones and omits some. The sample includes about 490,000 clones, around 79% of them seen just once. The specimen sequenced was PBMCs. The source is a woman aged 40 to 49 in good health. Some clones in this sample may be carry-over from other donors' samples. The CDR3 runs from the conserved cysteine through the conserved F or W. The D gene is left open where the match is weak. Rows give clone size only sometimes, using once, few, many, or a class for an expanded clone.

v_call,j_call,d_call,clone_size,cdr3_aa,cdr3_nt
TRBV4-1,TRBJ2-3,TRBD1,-,CASSKLGTGGWTDTQYF,TGCGCCAGCAGCAAATTGGGGACAGGGGGCTGGACAGATACGCAGTATTTT
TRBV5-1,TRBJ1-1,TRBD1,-,CASSTDRVKNTEAFF,TGCGCCAGCAGCACGGACAGGGTCAAGAACACTGAAGCTTTCTTT
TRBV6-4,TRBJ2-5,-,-,CASSDPYQKETQYF,TGTGCCAGCAGTGACCCCTACCAGAAAGAGACCCAGTACTTC
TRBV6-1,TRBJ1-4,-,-,CASSEGSLFGEKLFF,TGTGCCAGCAGTGAAGGATCGTTATTCGGAGAAAAACTGTTTTTT
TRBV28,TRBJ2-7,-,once,CASSLVGFEQYF,TGTGCCAGCAGTTTAGTAGGGTTCGAGCAGTACTTC
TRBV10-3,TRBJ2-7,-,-,CAISGIGAGLGSYEQYF,TGTGCCATCAGTGGGATTGGGGCAGGGCTCGGCTCCTACGAGCAGTACTTC
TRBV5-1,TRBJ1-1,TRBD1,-,CASSPYTGAMNTEAFF,TGCGCCAGCAGCCCTTATACAGGGGCAATGAACACTGAAGCTTTCTTT
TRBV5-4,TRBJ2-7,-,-,CASSDGTSNYEQYF,TGTGCCAGCAGCGACGGGACCTCAAACTACGAGCAGTACTTC
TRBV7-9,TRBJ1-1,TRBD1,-,CASSQPTGVLTEAFF,TGTGCCAGCAGCCAACCCACAGGGGTGCTCACTGAAGCTTTCTTT
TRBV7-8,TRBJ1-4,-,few,CASSPRGGGTATNEKLFF,TGTGCCAGCAGCCCACGGGGGGGAGGGACGGCAACTAATGAAAAACTGTTTTTT
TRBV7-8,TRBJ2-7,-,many,CASSLMGASYEQYF,TGTGCCAGCAGCTTGATGGGGGCCTCCTACGAGCAGTACTTC
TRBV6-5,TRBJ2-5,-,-,CASRRTVRDEETQYF,TGTGCCAGCCGCCGGACTGTGCGGGACGAAGAGACCCAGTACTTC
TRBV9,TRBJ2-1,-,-,CASSVRGDGGYNEQFF,TGTGCCAGCAGCGTACGTGGGGACGGGGGCTACAATGAGCAGTTCTTC
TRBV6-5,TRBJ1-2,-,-,CASSYKPAAQYGYTF,TGTGCCAGCAGTTACAAACCGGCAGCCCAATATGGCTACACCTTC
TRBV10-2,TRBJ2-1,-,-,CASRRGRGTYNEQFF,TGCGCCAGCAGGAGGGGGCGGGGGACCTACAATGAGCAGTTCTTC
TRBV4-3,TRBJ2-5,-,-,CASSRGNGETQYF,TGCGCCAGCAGCCGGGGAAATGGGGAGACCCAGTACTTC
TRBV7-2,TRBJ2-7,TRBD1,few,CASSLATGDYEQYF,TGTGCCAGCAGCTTAGCAACAGGGGACTACGAGCAGTACTTC
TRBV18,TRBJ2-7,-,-,CASSPVAVSSYEQYF,TGTGCCAGCTCACCGGTAGCGGTTAGCTCCTACGAGCAGTACTTC
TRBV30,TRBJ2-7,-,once,CAWSVVEQYF,TGTGCCTGGAGTGTAGTCGAGCAGTACTTC
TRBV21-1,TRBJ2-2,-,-,CASSGASGSPWGGELFF,TGTGCCAGCAGCGGGGCTAGCGGGAGCCCCTGGGGCGGGGAGCTGTTTTTT
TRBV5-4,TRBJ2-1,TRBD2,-,CASSQDGGLAGGYNEQFF,TGTGCCAGCAGCCAAGATGGGGGGTTAGCGGGAGGGTACAATGAGCAGTTCTTC
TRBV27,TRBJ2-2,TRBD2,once,CASRGLAGADTGELFF,TGTGCCAGCAGAGGACTAGCGGGAGCCGACACCGGGGAGCTGTTTTTT
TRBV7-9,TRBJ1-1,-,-,CASTRGDTEAFF,TGTGCCAGCACCCGGGGGGACACTGAAGCTTTCTTT
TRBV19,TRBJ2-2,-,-,CASSPDYPGTGELFF,TGTGCCAGTAGCCCGGACTACCCAGGCACCGGGGAGCTGTTTTTT
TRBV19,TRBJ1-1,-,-,CASSTTRGTEAFF,TGTGCCAGTAGTACCACCAGGGGAACTGAAGCTTTCTTT
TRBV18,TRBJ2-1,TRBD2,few,CASSPWTSGAYNEQFF,TGTGCCAGCTCACCATGGACTAGCGGAGCTTACAATGAGCAGTTCTTC
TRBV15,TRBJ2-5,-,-,CATSRDLTGQETQYF,TGTGCCACCAGCAGAGACCTAACAGGACAAGAGACCCAGTACTTC
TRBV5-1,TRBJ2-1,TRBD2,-,CASSLREGQGEQFF,TGCGCCAGCAGCTTGAGGGAGGGCCAGGGTGAGCAGTTCTTC
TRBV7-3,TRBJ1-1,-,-,CASSLNARNKAFF,TGTGCCAGCAGCTTAAATGCCAGAAATAAAGCTTTCTTT